The 15 T cell receptor beta chains below were found in one sample sequenced in a study of blood T cell repertoires in COVID-19. Repertoires were generated with immunoSEQ multiplex PCR, while TCRdb's copy carries only in-frame clones and drops some. The table has a few hundred thousand clones, around 91% seen once. The material sequenced was peripheral blood. The receptors here all came from a woman aged 60-70 years with COVID-19, enrolled during active disease.

V usage is TRBV5-5 and J usage is TRBJ1-1; perhaps TRBD1 as D (5 bases). Germline CDR1 SGHKS, CDR2 YYEKEE (reference sequence). The V and J ends lost 4 bases and 3 bases respectively, with 16 bases between them. The CDR3 is 15 amino acids. This chain's CDR3 is CASSPIGGMDTEAFF. The DNA of the CDR3 is TGTGCCAGCAGCCCAATCGGGGGGATGGACACTGAAGCTTTCTTT.

The chain uses TRBV30 and TRBJ2-1, with 8 bases fitting TRBD2. The ends lost 8 bases at V and 0 bases at J; junction bases unmatched: 6. The CDR3 totals 14 residues. CDR1 is GTSNPN and CDR2 is SVGIG in the germline V gene (reference sequence). The CDR3 loop reads CAGSRGGSYNEQFF. CDR3 in DNA: TGTGCCGGCTCTCGGGGGGGCTCCTACAATGAGCAGTTCTTC. Full variable domain (missing parts from reference TRBV30 and TRBJ2-1): SQTIHQWPATLVQPVGSPLSLECTVEGTSNPNLYWYRQAAGRGLQLLFYSVGIGQISSEVPQNLSASRPQDRQFILSSKKLLLSDSGFYLCAGSRGGSYNEQFFGPGTRLTVL.

This clone was seen just once. The CDR3 region is CSVVPTSYEQYF. In DNA, the CDR3 is TGCAGCGTTGTTCCCACTAGTTACGAGCAGTACTTC. This chain uses TRBV29-1 with TRBJ2-7, with D perhaps matching TRBD2 (5 bases). Germline CDR1 SQVTM, CDR2 ANQGSEA. The ends were cut back, 4 bases at V and 4 bases at J, with 11 bases in the middle. This CDR3 comprises 12 residues.

The chain uses TRBV10-3 and TRBJ2-5, with 10 bases identical to TRBD2. With 8 bases clipped from V and 1 base from J, the junction kept 7 bases outside the gene matches. The germline V gene has CDR1 ENHRY and CDR2 SYGVKD. This CDR3 has 15 amino acids. The DNA for the CDR3 is TGTGCCATCCAAATGACTAGCGGGCCCCAAGAGACCCAGTACTTC. Protein: CAIQMTSGPQETQYF.

This clone was seen more than once but under ten times. Within the sample, other DNA sequences also encode this same CDR3. The chain uses TRBV5-6 and TRBJ1-5, with 11 bases fitting TRBD1. Germline trimming cut 4 bases from V and 6 bases from J; bases unmatched to any gene: 0. The CDR3 sequence is 13 residues long. Germline V gives CDR1 SGHDT, CDR2 YYEEEE. CDR3 sequence reads: CASSGTGGQPQHF. CDR3 in DNA: TGTGCCAGCAGCGGGACAGGGGGTCAGCCCCAGCATTTT.

The chain links TRBV9 to TRBJ1-4; TRBD1 agrees at 10 bases. V shed 3 bases and J 4 bases; nucleotides not matched to a gene: 9. Germline V lookup: CDR1 SGDLS, CDR2 YYNGEE. This CDR3 has 17 amino acids. The chain's CDR3 is CASSAAGTGAVNEKLFF. CDR3 DNA: TGTGCCAGCAGCGCGGCCGGGACAGGGGCGGTTAATGAAAAACTGTTTTTT.

This chain connects TRBV5-1 to TRBJ2-5, with 13 bases aligning to TRBD2. CDR3 length equals 15 residues. Germline CDR1 SGHRS, CDR2 YFSETQ. The V and J ends lost 6 bases and 4 bases, in that order; junction bases with no gene match: 6. This chain's CDR3 is CASTRTSGGLETQYF. CDR3 DNA sequence: TGCGCCAGCACCCGGACTAGCGGGGGCCTAGAGACCCAGTACTTC.

This sequence joins TRBV15 and TRBJ1-6; TRBD1 matches at 7 bases. Per the germline V gene, CDR1 is LNHNV and CDR2 is YYDKDF (reference sequence). The V and J ends lost 4 bases and 9 bases, in that order; junction bases with no gene match: 9. The CDR3 has 15 residues. As DNA, the CDR3 is TGTGCCACCAGCACCGCCAGGGGGTTGGGTTCACCCCTCCACTTT. Its protein is CATSTARGLGSPLHF.

The chain has TRBV6-2 or TRBV6-3 and TRBJ2-1; D perhaps matches TRBD2 (7 bases). CDR3 size: 20 residues. Trimming pared 2 bases from V and 3 bases from J, leaving 26 bases between. CDR1 and CDR2 (germline): MNHEY, SVGEGT. The CDR3 is CASSYDPAGLGGGLYNEQFF. CDR3 coding DNA: TGTGCCAGCAGTTACGACCCGGCCGGGCTGGGCGGGGGCCTCTACAATGAGCAGTTCTTC.

The CDR3 bases are TGTGCCAGCAGCCTCGGGACTAGCGGGGGGTTCTACGAGCAGTACTTC. Translating it yields CASSLGTSGGFYEQYF. The V and J genes are TRBV5-4 and TRBJ2-7; 15 bases are shared with TRBD2. CDR3 length equals 16 residues. The V and J ends lost 4 bases and 3 bases, in that order; junction bases with no gene match: 5. The germline CDR1 and CDR2 sequences are SGHNT and YYREEE (reference sequence).

This chain connects TRBV29-1 to TRBJ1-2, with 7 positions matching TRBD1. The CDR3 is made up of 15 amino acids. The trim removed 4 bases at V and 5 bases at J, leaving 13 bases unmatched. Germline CDR1 SQVTM, CDR2 ANQGSEA. The CDR3 DNA sequence: TGCAGCGTTGGGTCCCACAGGGGACCTATTTATGGCTACACCTTC. This codes for CSVGSHRGPIYGYTF.

The chain is built from TRBV12-3 or TRBV12-4 and TRBJ1-1; D is unclear. V lost 6 bases and J lost 0, with 8 bases in between. This CDR3 region has 13 residues. The CDR3 DNA reads TGTGCCAGCAGCAGACATTTGAACACTGAAGCTTTCTTT. Translation gives CASSRHLNTEAFF.

The chain employs TRBV6-1 and TRBJ1-2; D is unresolved. Deletions cut 2 bases from V and 5 bases from J, with 9 bases between. The germline gives CDR1 MNHNS, CDR2 SASEGT. There are 13 residues in the CDR3. The CDR3 here is CASSERDWYGYTF. CDR3 bases: TGTGCCAGCAGTGAAAGAGACTGGTATGGCTACACCTTC.

The chain couples TRBV9 to TRBJ1-6, with 7 nucleotides matching TRBD1. The V and J ends lost 4 bases and 8 bases, in that order; junction bases with no gene match: 21. Germline V lookup: CDR1 SGDLS, CDR2 YYNGEE. There are 19 residues in the CDR3. The CDR3 sequence: CASSPGPELTGQGDSPLHF. DNA for the CDR3: TGTGCCAGCAGCCCCGGCCCTGAGTTGACAGGCCAGGGGGATTCACCCCTCCACTTT.

This chain links TRBV4-1 with TRBJ2-7; 13 bases are a match to TRBD2. CDR1 MGHRA and CDR2 YSYEKL come from the germline V gene. V shed 2 bases and J 2 bases; nucleotides not matched to a gene: 6. The CDR3 is made up of 17 amino acids. The CDR3: CASSQTSGGAGTYEQYF. The CDR3 nucleotides are TGCGCCAGCAGCCAAACTAGCGGGGGGGCTGGGACCTACGAGCAGTACTTC.